These 19 T cell receptor beta chains were sequenced from one sample in a study of OX40 agonist ivuxolimab in advanced cancers. Assay: immunoSEQ multiplex PCR; the TCRdb copy retains only in-frame clones and omits some. The data hold some 64,000 clones, with around 83% observed a single time. The sequencing used CD4+ or CD8+ T cells sorted from blood, collected in a trial of the OX40 agonist ivuxolimab. These TCRs come from an adult with an advanced solid tumor such as melanoma, head and neck, liver or kidney cancer.

This rearrangement joins TRBV7-2 to TRBJ2-3; tentatively, D is TRBD1 (5 bases). The CDR3 is 13 amino acids. Germline V gives CDR1 SGHTA, CDR2 FQGNSA. Here the CDR3 reads CATSRQYTDTQYF. The CDR3, as DNA: TGTGCAACCAGTCGACAGTACACAGATACGCAGTATTTT.

This clone was seen a handful of times. The gene calls are TRBV30 and TRBJ2-7; 8 nucleotides match TRBD1. V gave up 4 bases and J gave up 5 bases; unmatched junction bases: 7. Per the germline V gene, CDR1 is GTSNPN and CDR2 is SVGIG (reference sequence). This CDR3 has 13 amino acids. CDR3: CAWIPDRGHEQYF. The CDR3 DNA is TGTGCCTGGATCCCCGACAGGGGCCACGAGCAGTACTTC. The entire variable domain, with the rest obtained from reference TRBV30 and TRBJ2-7, is as follows: SQTIHQWPATLVQPVGSPLSLECTVEGTSNPNLYWYRQAAGRGLQLLFYSVGIGQISSEVPQNLSASRPQDRQFILSSKKLLLSDSGFYLCAWIPDRGHEQYFGPGTRLTVT.

This sequence joins TRBV5-1 and TRBJ1-4, with 7 positions matching TRBD1. The CDR3 loop spans 14 amino acids. J gave up 8 bases and V 4 bases, and 8 bases lay outside the gene matches. Germline CDR1 and CDR2: SGHRS and YFSETQ. The CDR3 sequence: CASSHNRGQEKLFF. CDR3 in DNA: TGCGCCAGCAGCCACAACAGGGGACAAGAAAAACTGTTTTTT.

This chain connects TRBV7-8 to TRBJ2-2, with D possibly matching TRBD2 (5 bases). V lost 3 bases and J lost 5, with 16 bases in between. CDR1 and CDR2 (germline): SGHVS, FQNEAQ. The CDR3 is 16 amino acids. The CDR3 DNA follows: TGTGCCAGCAGCTTTTTAGGCGGGCCCAATACCGGGGAGCTGTTTTTT. Translation: CASSFLGGPNTGELFF.

The rearrangement joins TRBV28 to TRBJ2-1, with 7 bases that match TRBD2. Germline V gene data show CDR1 as MDHEN and CDR2 as SYDVKM. The CDR3 contains 13 residues. V was clipped by 5 bases and J by 6 bases; unmatched bases: 4. The CDR3 DNA sequence: TGTGCCAGCAGTGGGGACTATCCCAATGAGCAGTTCTTC. This translates into CASSGDYPNEQFF.

The chain combines TRBV5-5 with TRBJ2-7; 7 positions match TRBD1. The germline CDR1 and CDR2 sequences are SGHKS and YYEKEE (reference sequence). There are 15 residues in the CDR3. The V segment lost 4 bases and the J segment 5 bases; nucleotides outside the gene matches: 12. The CDR3 sequence: CASSRRGQGSHEQYF. DNA of the CDR3: TGTGCCAGCAGCCGAAGGGGGCAGGGGAGCCACGAGCAGTACTTC.

The rearrangement joins TRBV10-3 to TRBJ2-1; 11 nucleotides match TRBD2. Germline V gives CDR1 ENHRY, CDR2 SYGVKD. This CDR3 comprises 16 residues. The V segment lost 5 bases and the J segment 10 bases; nucleotides outside the gene matches: 13. The CDR3 protein is CAISPTLSGGAGEQFF. Here the CDR3 DNA reads TGTGCCATCAGTCCGACACTTAGCGGGGGGGCTGGGGAGCAGTTCTTC.

This chain links TRBV5-1 with TRBJ2-3; D may correspond to TRBD1 or TRBD2 (5 bases each). CDR3 size: 16 residues. Trimming shortened V by 3 bases and J by 0 bases, and 14 bases separated the two germline ends. Germline CDR1 is SGHRS and CDR2 is YFSETQ. CDR3 coding DNA: TGCGCCAGCAGCTCTGGGACCCAGAGGAGCACAGATACGCAGTATTTT. Amino acid sequence: CASSSGTQRSTDTQYF.

The gene calls are TRBV7-9 and TRBJ2-4, with TRBD2 matching over 7 bases. Germline CDR1 SEHNR, CDR2 FQNEAQ (reference sequence). The CDR3 spans 16 residues. The ends lost 2 bases at V and 3 bases at J; junction bases unmatched: 7. The CDR3 region is CASSLQAGAGKNIQYF. The CDR3 DNA is TGTGCCAGCAGCTTACAGGCGGGAGCAGGCAAAAACATTCAGTACTTC.

The rearrangement uses TRBV4-1 and TRBJ2-7, with D hard to call. The germline V and J ends were trimmed by 0 bases and 5 bases, with 14 bases remaining between them. Germline loops: CDR1 MGHRA, CDR2 YSYEKL. The CDR3 contains 15 residues. CDR3 amino acids: CASSQDLRTTHEQYF. The CDR3 DNA follows: TGCGCCAGCAGCCAAGATCTGAGGACCACGCACGAGCAGTACTTC.

This chain links TRBV6-1 with TRBJ2-7, with D perhaps assigned TRBD1 or TRBD2 (6 bases each). V was shortened by 6 bases and J by 2 bases, with 14 bases between the two germline ends. Germline lookup yields CDR1 MNHNS and CDR2 SASEGT. The CDR3 sequence is 14 residues long. For the CDR3, the DNA is TGTGCCAGCAGGAGGAGGGACAACCCCTACGAGCAGTACTTC. It encodes CASRRRDNPYEQYF.

V is TRBV15 and J is TRBJ2-7, with TRBD1 matching 7 bases. Germline V gene lookup returns CDR1 LNHNV and CDR2 YYDKDF (reference sequence). The CDR3 has 15 amino acids. The trim removed 4 bases at V and 0 bases at J, leaving 6 bases unmatched. DNA of the CDR3: TGTGCCACCAGCACCAACAGGGGCTACTCCTACGAGCAGTACTTC. Translating it yields CATSTNRGYSYEQYF.

The chain links TRBV2 to TRBJ1-5; no clear D. CDR1 and CDR2 (germline): SNHLY, FYNNEI. This CDR3 has 15 amino acids. The germline V and J ends were trimmed by 4 bases and 0 bases, with 10 bases remaining between them. CDR3 in amino acids: CASSGFSGSNQPQHF. CDR3 nucleotide sequence: TGTGCCAGCAGTGGTTTTTCAGGTAGCAATCAGCCCCAGCATTTT.

The chain recombines TRBV7-9 with TRBJ2-2; 8 bases are a match to TRBD1. The junction had 5 bases not matched to a gene; V was cut back by 5 bases and J by 0 bases. The CDR3 sequence is 16 residues long. From germline, CDR1 is SEHNR and CDR2 FQNEAQ (reference sequence). The CDR3 spells CASSRSQGANTGELFF. The CDR3 bases are TGTGCCAGCAGCAGATCACAGGGGGCGAACACCGGGGAGCTGTTTTTT.

The chain joins TRBV2 to TRBJ1-1; 8 bases agree with TRBD1. CDR1 and CDR2 (germline): SNHLY, FYNNEI. The trim removed 6 bases at V and 5 bases at J, leaving 11 bases unmatched. This CDR3 has 15 amino acids. Here the CDR3 reads CASRKSRGRETEAFF. As DNA, the CDR3 is TGTGCCAGCAGGAAAAGCAGGGGGCGCGAAACTGAAGCTTTCTTT.

The rearrangement links TRBV7-3 to TRBJ2-3; maybe TRBD2 (6 bases). The V gene lost 0 bases and the J gene lost 5 bases, with 6 bases spanning the gap. The CDR3 contains 13 residues. CDR1 and CDR2 (germline): SGHTA, FQGTGA. The CDR3 protein is CASSLTSGDTQYF. In DNA, the CDR3 is TGTGCCAGCAGCTTAACTAGCGGAGATACGCAGTATTTT.

Notes on this clone: This sample also contains other DNA sequences that code for the same CDR3. The V call is TRBV6-5, the J call TRBJ1-1; D call uncertain. V was cut by 0 bases and J by 2 bases, with 7 bases left in between. Per the germline V gene, CDR1 is MNHEY and CDR2 is SVGAGI. This CDR3 is 14 amino acids long. This CDR3 is CASSYSGRNTEAFF. The CDR3 bases are TGTGCCAGCAGTTACTCTGGCCGCAACACTGAAGCTTTCTTT.

The chain uses TRBV6-1 and TRBJ1-1; D might be TRBD1 (5 bases). Trimming pared 5 bases from V and 0 bases from J, leaving 7 bases between. Germline assignment: CDR1 MNHNS and CDR2 SASEGT. CDR3 length: 13 amino acids. The CDR3 DNA reads as TGTGCCAGCAGTTGGACAATGAACACTGAAGCTTTCTTT. Protein: CASSWTMNTEAFF.

The chain uses TRBV10-2 and TRBJ1-1; D gene ambiguous. CDR1 and CDR2 from the germline V gene are WSHSY and SAAADI. The CDR3 spans 14 residues. Trimming removed 4 bases at V and 3 bases at J, with 12 bases between. CDR3 in DNA: TGCGCCAGCAGTGTGTCAGGTGGATACACTGAAGCTTTCTTT. It specifies CASSVSGGYTEAFF.